Following are 5 T cell receptor beta chains from one sample sequenced in a study of T-cell memory formation after mild COVID-19. TCRdb re-called the 5' RACE reads through MiXCR, storing one row per CDR3 protein. In the table there are 250,000 or so distinct CDR3 sequences, roughly a tenth of which are singletons. The sample consisted of PBMCs or a T cell subset sorted from them (not recorded which). Source of these receptors: a man between 18 and 35 years old who had mild COVID-19 (a few samples of this study predate the infection). Cell type and time point are not known.

Ten or more counts support this clonotype. The rearrangement links TRBV6-5 to TRBJ2-6; weak D call: TRBD2 (5 bases). CDR3 length equals 15 residues. Trimming removed 5 bases from V and 4 bases from J, with 12 bases in between. From germline, CDR1 is MNHEY and CDR2 SVGAGI. The DNA of the CDR3 is TGTGCCAGCAGTCGGGGTCTCTCGGGGGCCAACGTCCTGACTTTC. Protein sequence: CASSRGLSGANVLTF.

The chain employs TRBV7-9 and TRBJ2-2; 9 positions match TRBD1. The length of the CDR3 is 15 residues. V shed 1 base and J 5 bases; nucleotides not matched to a gene: 2. Germline CDR1 SEHNR, CDR2 FQNEAQ (reference sequence). The chain's CDR3 is CASSLDGTGTGELFF. For the CDR3, the DNA is TGTGCCAGCAGCTTAGATGGGACAGGGACCGGGGAGCTGTTTTTT.

This clonotype was observed many times. The chain employs TRBV6-5 and TRBJ2-5; the D gene is possibly TRBD1 (6 bases). CDR1 is MNHEY and CDR2 is SVGAGI in the germline V gene. The germline V and J ends were trimmed by 0 bases and 2 bases, with 10 bases remaining between them. The CDR3 is 15 amino acids. As DNA, the CDR3 is TGTGCCAGCAGTTACTCCAGGGGTTATCAAGAGACCCAGTACTTC. Translating it yields CASSYSRGYQETQYF.

This clonotype was seen many times. This chain links TRBV7-2 with TRBJ2-5; D remains unclear. Germline CDR1 and CDR2: SGHTA and FQGNSA. This CDR3 spans 13 amino acids. V was trimmed by 0 bases and J by 5 bases, leaving 7 bases between them. The CDR3 bases are TGTGCCAGCAGCTTAGCGATACGGGAGACCCAGTACTTC. Protein product: CASSLAIRETQYF.

The chain carries TRBV5-1 and TRBJ2-2; 9 bases fit TRBD1. The germline V gene encodes CDR1 SGHRS and CDR2 YFSETQ. V gave up 3 bases and J gave up 4 bases; unmatched junction bases: 4. This CDR3 has 15 amino acids. CDR3 region: CASSSRTGATGELFF. CDR3 coding DNA: TGCGCCAGCAGCTCGAGGACAGGGGCCACCGGGGAGCTGTTTTTT.